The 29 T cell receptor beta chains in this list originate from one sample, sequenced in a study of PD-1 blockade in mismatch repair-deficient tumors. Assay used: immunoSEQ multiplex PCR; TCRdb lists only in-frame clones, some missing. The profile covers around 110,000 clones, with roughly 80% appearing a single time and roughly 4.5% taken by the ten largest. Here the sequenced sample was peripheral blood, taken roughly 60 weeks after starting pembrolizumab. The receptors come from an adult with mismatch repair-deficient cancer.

CDR3 DNA: TGTGCCAGTCGTCAGGGGGCGCAGGCTGGGGCCAACGTCCTGACTTTC. Amino acid sequence: CASRQGAQAGANVLTF. This chain uses TRBV6-6 with TRBJ2-6, with 8 bases identical to TRBD1. The ends lost 9 bases at V and 2 bases at J; junction bases unmatched: 9. The CDR3 is 16 residues long. The germline V gene has CDR1 MNHNY and CDR2 SVGAGI (reference sequence).

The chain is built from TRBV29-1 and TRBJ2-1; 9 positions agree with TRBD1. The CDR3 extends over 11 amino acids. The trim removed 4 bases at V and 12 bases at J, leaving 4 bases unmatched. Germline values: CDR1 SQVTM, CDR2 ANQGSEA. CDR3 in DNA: TGCAGCGTTGCGGGGACAGGGACGCAGTTCTTC. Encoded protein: CSVAGTGTQFF.

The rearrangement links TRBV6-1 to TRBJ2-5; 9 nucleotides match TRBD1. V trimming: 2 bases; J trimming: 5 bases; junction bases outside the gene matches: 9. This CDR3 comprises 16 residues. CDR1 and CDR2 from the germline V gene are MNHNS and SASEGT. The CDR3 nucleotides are TGTGCCAGCAGTGAAATGGCAACAGGGGGCCTGGAGACCCAGTACTTC. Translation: CASSEMATGGLETQYF.

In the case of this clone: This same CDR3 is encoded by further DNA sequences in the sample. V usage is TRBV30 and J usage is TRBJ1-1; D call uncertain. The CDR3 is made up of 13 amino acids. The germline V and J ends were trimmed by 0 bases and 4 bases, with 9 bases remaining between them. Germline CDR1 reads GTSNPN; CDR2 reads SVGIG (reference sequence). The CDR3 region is CAWSVQPGTEAFF. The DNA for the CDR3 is TGTGCCTGGAGTGTTCAGCCGGGCACTGAAGCTTTCTTT.

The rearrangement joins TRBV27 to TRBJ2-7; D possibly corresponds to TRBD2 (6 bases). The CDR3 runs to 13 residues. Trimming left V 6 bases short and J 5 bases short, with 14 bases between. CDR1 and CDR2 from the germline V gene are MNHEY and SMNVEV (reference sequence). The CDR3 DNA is TGTGCCAGCAGGAGTAGGAGGGACCACGAGCAGTACTTC. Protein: CASRSRRDHEQYF.

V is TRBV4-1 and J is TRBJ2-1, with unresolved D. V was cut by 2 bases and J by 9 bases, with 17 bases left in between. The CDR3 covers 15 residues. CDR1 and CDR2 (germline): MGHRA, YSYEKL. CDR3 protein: CASSQPARSSGEQFF. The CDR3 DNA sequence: TGCGCCAGCAGCCAACCGGCCCGGTCTTCGGGTGAGCAGTTCTTC.

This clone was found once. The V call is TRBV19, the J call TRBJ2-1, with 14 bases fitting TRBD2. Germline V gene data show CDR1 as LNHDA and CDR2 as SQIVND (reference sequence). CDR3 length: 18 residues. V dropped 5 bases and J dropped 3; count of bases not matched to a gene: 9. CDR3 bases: TGTGCCAGTAGTCGGGGACTAGCGGGAGCCTCTGGCTACAATGAGCAGTTCTTC. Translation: CASSRGLAGASGYNEQFF.

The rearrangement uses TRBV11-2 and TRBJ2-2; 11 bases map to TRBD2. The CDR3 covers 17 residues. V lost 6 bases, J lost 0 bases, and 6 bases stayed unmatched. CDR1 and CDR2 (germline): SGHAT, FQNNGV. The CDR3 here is CASRGGTSGPNTGELFF. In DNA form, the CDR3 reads TGTGCCAGCAGGGGGGGGACTAGCGGCCCGAACACCGGGGAGCTGTTTTTT.

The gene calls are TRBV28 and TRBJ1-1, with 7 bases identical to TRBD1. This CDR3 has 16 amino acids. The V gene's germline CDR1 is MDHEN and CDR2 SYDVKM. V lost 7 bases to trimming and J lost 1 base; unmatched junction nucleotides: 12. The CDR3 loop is CASKIQGTARNTEAFF. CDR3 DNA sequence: TGTGCCAGCAAGATACAGGGGACTGCAAGGAACACTGAAGCTTTCTTT.

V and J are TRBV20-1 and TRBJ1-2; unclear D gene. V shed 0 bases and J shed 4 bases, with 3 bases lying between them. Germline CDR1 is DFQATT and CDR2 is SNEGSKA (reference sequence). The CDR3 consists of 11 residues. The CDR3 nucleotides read TGCAGTGCTAGAGACCCCTATGGCTACACCTTC. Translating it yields CSARDPYGYTF.

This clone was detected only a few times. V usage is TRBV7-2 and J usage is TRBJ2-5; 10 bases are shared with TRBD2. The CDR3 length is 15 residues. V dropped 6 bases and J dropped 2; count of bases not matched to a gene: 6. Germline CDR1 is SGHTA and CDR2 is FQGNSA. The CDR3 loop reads CASSSSGSRQETQYF. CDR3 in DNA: TGTGCCAGCAGTTCTAGCGGGAGCCGACAAGAGACCCAGTACTTC. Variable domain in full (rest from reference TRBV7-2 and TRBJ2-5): GAGVSQSPSNKVTEKGKDVELRCDPISGHTALYWYRQSLGQGLEFLIYFQGNSAPDKSGLPSDRFSAERTGGSVSTLTIQRTQQEDSAVYLCASSSSGSRQETQYFGPGTRLLVL.

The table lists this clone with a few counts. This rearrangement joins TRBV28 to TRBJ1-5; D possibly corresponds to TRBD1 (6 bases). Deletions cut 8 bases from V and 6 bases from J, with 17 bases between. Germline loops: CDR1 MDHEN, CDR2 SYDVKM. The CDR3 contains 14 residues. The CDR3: CASRVRAQGQPQHF. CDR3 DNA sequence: TGTGCCAGCCGAGTCAGGGCACAGGGTCAGCCCCAGCATTTT.

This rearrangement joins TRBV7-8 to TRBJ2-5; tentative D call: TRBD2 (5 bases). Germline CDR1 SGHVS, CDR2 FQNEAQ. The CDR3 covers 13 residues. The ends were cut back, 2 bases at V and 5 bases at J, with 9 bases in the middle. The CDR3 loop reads CASSLTLVETQYF. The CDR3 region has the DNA TGTGCCAGCAGCTTAACACTAGTCGAGACCCAGTACTTC.

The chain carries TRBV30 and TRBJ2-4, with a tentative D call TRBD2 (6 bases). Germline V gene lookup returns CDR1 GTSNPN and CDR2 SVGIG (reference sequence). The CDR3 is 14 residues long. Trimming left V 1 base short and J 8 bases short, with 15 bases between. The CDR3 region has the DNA TGTGCCTGGAGTGCTCGGGACTCTCGATACATTCAGTACTTC. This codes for CAWSARDSRYIQYF.

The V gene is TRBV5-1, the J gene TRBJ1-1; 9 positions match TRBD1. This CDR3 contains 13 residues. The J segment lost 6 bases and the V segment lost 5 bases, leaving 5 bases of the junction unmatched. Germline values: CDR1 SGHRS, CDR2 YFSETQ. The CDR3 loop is CASRPGQGPEAFF. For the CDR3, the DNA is TGCGCCAGCAGGCCGGGACAGGGCCCTGAAGCTTTCTTT. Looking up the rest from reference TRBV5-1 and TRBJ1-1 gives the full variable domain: KAGVTQTPRYLIKTRGQQVTLSCSPISGHRSVSWYQQTPGQGLQFLFEYFSETQRNKGNFPGRFSGRQFSNSRSEMNVSTLELGDSALYLCASRPGQGPEAFFGQGTRLTVV.

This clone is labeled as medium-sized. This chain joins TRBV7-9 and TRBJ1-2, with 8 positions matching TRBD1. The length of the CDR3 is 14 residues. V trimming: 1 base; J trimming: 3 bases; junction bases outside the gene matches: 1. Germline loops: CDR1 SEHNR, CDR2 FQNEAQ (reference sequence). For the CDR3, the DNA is TGTGCCAGCAGCTTAGACAGGGGGTACTATGGCTACACCTTC. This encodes CASSLDRGYYGYTF.

CDR3 sequence: CAWSPGSSYNEQFF. The CDR3 coding sequence is TGTGCCTGGAGTCCCGGGAGCTCCTACAATGAGCAGTTCTTC. V is TRBV30 and J is TRBJ2-1, with D perhaps matching TRBD2 (6 bases). Trimming took off 2 bases at V and 0 bases at J, with 8 bases between the two ends. Germline V CDR1 and CDR2: GTSNPN, SVGIG (reference sequence). This CDR3 region has 14 residues.

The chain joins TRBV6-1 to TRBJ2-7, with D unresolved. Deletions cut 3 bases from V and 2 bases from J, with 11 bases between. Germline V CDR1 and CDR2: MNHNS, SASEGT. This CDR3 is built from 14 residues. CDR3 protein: CASSDGRQAYEQYF. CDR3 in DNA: TGTGCCAGCAGTGACGGCAGGCAGGCCTACGAGCAGTACTTC.

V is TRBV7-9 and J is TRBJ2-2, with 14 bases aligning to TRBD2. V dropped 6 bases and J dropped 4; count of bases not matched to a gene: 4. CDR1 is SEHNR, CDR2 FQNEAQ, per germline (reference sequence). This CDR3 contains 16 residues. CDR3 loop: CASSPGTSGSTGELFF. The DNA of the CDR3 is TGTGCCAGCAGTCCCGGGACTAGCGGGAGCACCGGGGAGCTGTTTTTT.

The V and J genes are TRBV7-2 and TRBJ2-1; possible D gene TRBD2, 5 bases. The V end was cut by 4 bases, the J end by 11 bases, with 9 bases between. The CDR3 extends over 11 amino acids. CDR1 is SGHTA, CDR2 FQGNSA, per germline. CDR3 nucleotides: TGTGCCAGCAGCTCAAGCGGTAAGCAGTTCTTC. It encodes CASSSSGKQFF.

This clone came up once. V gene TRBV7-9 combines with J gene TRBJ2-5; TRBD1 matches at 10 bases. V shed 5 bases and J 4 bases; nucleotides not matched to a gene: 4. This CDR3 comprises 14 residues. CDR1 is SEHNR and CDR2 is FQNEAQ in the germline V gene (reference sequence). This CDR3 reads CASSLGTGAETQYF. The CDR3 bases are TGTGCCAGCAGCCTTGGGACAGGGGCAGAGACCCAGTACTTC.

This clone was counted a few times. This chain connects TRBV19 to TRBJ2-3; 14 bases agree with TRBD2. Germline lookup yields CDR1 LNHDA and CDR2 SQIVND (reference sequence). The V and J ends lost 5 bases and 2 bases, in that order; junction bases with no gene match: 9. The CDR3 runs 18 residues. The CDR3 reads CASSGGLAGAPHTDTQYF. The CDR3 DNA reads TGTGCCAGTAGTGGGGGACTAGCGGGAGCTCCACACACAGATACGCAGTATTTT.

CDR3 DNA sequence: TGTGCCAGCAGCTTAGGGTACCCGGGACAAGAGAATGGCTACACCTTC. As protein: CASSLGYPGQENGYTF. V is TRBV13 and J is TRBJ1-2; D might be TRBD1 (6 bases). V lost 0 bases and J lost 6, with 17 bases in between. The CDR3 is 16 amino acids. Germline CDR1 is PRHDT and CDR2 is FYEKMQ (reference sequence).

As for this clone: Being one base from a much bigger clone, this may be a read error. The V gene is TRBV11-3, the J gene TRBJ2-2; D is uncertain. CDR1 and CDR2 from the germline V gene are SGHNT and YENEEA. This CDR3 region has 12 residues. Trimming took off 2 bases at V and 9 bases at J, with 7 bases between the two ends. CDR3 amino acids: CASSLRSRELFF. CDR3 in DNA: TGTGCCAGCAGCTTAAGGTCGAGGGAGCTGTTTTTT.

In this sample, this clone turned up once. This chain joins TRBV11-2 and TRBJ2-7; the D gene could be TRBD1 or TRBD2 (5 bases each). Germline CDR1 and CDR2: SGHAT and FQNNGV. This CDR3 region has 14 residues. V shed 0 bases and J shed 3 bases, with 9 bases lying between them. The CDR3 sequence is CASSLDRGLYEQYF. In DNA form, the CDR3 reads TGTGCCAGCAGCTTAGATCGGGGCCTCTACGAGCAGTACTTC.

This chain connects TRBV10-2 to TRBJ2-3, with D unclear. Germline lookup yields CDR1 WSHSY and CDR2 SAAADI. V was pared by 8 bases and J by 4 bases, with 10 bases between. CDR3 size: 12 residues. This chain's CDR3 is CASAEGPDTQYF. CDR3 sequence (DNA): TGCGCCAGCGCGGAAGGACCAGATACGCAGTATTTT.

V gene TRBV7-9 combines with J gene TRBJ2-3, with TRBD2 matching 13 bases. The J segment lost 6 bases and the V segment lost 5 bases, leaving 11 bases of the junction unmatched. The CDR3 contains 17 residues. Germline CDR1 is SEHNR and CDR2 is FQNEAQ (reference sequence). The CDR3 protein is CASSPQGLAGARDTQYF. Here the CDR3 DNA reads TGTGCCAGCAGCCCTCAAGGACTAGCGGGAGCGAGGGATACGCAGTATTTT.

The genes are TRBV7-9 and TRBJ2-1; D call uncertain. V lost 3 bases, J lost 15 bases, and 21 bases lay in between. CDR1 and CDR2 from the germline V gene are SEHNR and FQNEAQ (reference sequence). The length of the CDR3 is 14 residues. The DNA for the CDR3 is TGTGCCAGCAGCTTTACCGAGTGGCCTACTCTTGGGTTCTTC. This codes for CASSFTEWPTLGFF. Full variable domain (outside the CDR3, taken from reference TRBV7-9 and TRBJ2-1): DTGVSQNPRHKITKRGQNVTFRCDPISEHNRLYWYRQTLGQGPEFLTYFQNEAQLEKSRLLSDRFSAERPKGSFSTLEIQRTEQGDSAMYLCASSFTEWPTLGFFGPGTRLTVL.

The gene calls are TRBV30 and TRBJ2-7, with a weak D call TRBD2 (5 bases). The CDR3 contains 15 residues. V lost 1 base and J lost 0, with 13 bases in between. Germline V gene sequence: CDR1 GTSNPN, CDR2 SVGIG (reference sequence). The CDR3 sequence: CAWSGGSGPSYEQYF. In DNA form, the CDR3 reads TGTGCCTGGAGTGGCGGCAGCGGACCCTCCTACGAGCAGTACTTC.